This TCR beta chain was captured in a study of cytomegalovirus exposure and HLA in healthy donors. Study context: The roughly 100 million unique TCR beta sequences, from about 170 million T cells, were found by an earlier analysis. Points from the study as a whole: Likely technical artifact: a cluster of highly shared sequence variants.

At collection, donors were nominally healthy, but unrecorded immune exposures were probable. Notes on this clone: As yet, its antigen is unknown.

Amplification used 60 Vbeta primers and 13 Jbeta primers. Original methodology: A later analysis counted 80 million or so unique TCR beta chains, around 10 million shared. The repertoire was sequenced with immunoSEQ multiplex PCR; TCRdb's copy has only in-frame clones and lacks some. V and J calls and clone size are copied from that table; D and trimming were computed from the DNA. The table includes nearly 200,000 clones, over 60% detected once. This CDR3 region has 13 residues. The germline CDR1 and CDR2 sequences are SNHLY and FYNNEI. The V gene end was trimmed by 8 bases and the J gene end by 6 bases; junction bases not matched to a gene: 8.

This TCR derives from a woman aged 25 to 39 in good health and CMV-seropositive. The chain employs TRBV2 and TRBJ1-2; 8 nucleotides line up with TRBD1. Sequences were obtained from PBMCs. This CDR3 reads CASARDRTDGYTF. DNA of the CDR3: TGTGCCAGCGCCCGGGACAGGACTGATGGCTACACCTTC.